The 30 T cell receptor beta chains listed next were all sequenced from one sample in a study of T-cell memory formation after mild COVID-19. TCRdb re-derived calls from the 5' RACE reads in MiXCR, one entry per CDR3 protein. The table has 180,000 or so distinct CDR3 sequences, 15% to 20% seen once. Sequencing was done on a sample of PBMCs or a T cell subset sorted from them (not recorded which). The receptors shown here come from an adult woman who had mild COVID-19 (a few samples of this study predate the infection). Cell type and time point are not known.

CDR3 bases: TGCAGCCATAGTGAGGGCTCCTACAATGAGCAGTTCTTC. This encodes CSHSEGSYNEQFF. The gene calls are TRBV29-1 and TRBJ2-1, with D possibly TRBD2 on 5 matching bases. CDR3 length: 13 residues. Per the germline V gene, CDR1 is SQVTM and CDR2 is ANQGSEA. The V end lost 8 bases, the J end lost 0 bases, and 11 bases lay between the germline ends.

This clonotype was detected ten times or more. CDR3 residues: CASSFGLAGGLNEQFF. In DNA, the CDR3 is TGTGCCAGCAGCTTTGGTCTAGCGGGAGGGCTCAATGAGCAGTTCTTC. This chain joins TRBV7-2 and TRBJ2-1; 12 bases fit TRBD2. The CDR3 runs 16 residues. V lost 3 bases, J lost 6 bases, and 6 bases stayed unmatched. From germline, CDR1 is SGHTA and CDR2 FQGNSA.

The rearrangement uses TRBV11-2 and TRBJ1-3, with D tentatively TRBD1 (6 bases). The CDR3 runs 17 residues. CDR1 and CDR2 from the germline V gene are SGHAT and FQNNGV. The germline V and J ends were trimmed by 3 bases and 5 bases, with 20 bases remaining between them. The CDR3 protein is CASSLRLQGIDRNTIYF. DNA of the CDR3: TGTGCCAGCAGCTTGCGGTTACAGGGAATAGATCGAAACACCATATATTTT. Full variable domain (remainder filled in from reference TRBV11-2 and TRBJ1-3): EAGVAQSPRYKIIEKRQSVAFWCNPISGHATLYWYQQILGQGPKLLIQFQNNGVVDDSQLPKDRFSAERLKGVDSTLKIQPAKLEDSAVYLCASSLRLQGIDRNTIYFGEGSWLTVV.

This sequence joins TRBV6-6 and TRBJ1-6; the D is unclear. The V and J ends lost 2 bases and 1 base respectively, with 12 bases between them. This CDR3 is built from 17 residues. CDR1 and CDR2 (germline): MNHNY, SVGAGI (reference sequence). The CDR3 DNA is TGTGCCAGCAGTTACGCAGTTGGCGGATCCTATAATTCACCCCTCCACTTT. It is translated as CASSYAVGGSYNSPLHF.

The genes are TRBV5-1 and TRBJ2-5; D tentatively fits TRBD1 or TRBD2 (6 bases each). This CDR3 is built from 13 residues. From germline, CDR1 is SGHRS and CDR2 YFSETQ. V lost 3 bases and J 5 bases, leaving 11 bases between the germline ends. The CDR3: CASSSGARETQYF. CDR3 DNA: TGCGCCAGCAGCTCGGGGGCGCGGGAGACCCAGTACTTC.

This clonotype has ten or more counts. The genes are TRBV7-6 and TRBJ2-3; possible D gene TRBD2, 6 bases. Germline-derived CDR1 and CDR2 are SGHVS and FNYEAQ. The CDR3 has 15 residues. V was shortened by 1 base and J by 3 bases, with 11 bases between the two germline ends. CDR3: CASSLDGRRTDTQYF. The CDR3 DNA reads TGTGCCAGCAGCTTAGACGGGAGACGTACAGATACGCAGTATTTT.

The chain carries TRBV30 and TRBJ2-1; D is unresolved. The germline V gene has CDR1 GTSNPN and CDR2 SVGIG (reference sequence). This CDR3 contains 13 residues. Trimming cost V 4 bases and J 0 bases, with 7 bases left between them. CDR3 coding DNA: TGTGCCTGGACCTCTAGCTCCTACAATGAGCAGTTCTTC. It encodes CAWTSSSYNEQFF.

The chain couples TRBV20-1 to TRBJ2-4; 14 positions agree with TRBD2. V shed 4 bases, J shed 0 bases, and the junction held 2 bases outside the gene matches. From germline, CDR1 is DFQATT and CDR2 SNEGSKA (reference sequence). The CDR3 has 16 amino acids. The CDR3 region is CSATGTSGRAKNIQYF. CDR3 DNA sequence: TGCAGTGCTACCGGGACTAGCGGGAGAGCCAAAAACATTCAGTACTTC.

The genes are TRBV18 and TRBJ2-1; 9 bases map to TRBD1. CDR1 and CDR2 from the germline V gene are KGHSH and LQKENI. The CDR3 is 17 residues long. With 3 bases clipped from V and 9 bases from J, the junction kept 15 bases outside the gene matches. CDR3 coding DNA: TGTGCCAGCTCACCGAAACCAGGGGACAGGGTCCGGGGTGAGCAGTTCTTC. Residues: CASSPKPGDRVRGEQFF.

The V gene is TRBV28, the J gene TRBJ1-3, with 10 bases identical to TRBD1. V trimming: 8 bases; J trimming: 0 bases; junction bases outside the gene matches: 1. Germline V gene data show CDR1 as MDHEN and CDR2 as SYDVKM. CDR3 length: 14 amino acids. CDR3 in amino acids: CASWTGGSGNTIYF. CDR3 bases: TGTGCCAGCTGGACAGGGGGCTCTGGAAACACCATATATTTT.

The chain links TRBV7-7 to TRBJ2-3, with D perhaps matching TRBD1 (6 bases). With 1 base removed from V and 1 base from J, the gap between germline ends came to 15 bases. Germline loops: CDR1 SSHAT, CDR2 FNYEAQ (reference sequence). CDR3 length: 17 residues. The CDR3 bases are TGTGCCAGCAGCTTAGGGGGGCGGGCGTTTGGCACAGATACGCAGTATTTT. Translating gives CASSLGGRAFGTDTQYF.

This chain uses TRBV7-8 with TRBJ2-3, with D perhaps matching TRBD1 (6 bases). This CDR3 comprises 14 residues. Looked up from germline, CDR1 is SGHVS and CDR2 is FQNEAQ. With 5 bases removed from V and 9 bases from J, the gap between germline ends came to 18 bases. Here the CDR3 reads CASSPPGVPETQYF. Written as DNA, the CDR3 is TGTGCCAGCAGCCCCCCAGGGGTGCCCGAGACGCAGTATTTT.

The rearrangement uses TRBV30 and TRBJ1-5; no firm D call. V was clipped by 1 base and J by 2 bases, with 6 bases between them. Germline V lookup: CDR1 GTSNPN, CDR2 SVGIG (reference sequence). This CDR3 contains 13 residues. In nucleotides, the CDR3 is TGTGCCTGGAGTGGGCAGGGCAATCAGCCCCAGCATTTT. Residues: CAWSGQGNQPQHF.

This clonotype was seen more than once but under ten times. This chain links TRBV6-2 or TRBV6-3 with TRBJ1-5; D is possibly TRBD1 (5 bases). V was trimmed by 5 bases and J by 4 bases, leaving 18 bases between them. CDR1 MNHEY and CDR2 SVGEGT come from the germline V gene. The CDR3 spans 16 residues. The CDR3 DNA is TGTGCCAGCAGTGACCCCCCGGGGGGGGGAAATCAGCCCCAGCATTTT. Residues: CASSDPPGGGNQPQHF.

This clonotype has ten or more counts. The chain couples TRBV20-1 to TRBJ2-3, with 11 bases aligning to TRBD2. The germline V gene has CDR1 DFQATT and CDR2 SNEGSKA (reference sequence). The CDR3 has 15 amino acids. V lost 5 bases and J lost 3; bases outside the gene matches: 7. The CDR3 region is CSASGRLAGTDTQYF. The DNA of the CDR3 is TGCAGTGCTTCAGGTCGACTAGCGGGGACAGATACGCAGTATTTT.

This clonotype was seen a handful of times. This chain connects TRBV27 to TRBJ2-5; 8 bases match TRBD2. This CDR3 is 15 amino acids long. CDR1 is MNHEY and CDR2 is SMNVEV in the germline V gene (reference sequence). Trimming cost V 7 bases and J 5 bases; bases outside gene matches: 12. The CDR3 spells CASTSSGGPLETQYF. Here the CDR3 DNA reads TGTGCCAGCACATCCTCGGGGGGGCCTTTGGAGACCCAGTACTTC.

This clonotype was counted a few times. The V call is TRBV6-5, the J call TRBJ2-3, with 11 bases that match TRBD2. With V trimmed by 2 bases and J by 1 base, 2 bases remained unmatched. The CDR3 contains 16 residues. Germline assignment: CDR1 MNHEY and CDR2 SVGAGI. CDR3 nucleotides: TGTGCCAGCAGTTACCTAGCGGGGGGCCGCACAGATACGCAGTATTTT. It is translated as CASSYLAGGRTDTQYF.

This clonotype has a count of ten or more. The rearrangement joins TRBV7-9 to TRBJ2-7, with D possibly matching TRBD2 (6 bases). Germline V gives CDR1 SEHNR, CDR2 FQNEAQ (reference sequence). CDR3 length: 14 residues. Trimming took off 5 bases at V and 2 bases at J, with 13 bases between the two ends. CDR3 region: CASSLGGEAYEQYF. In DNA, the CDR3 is TGTGCCAGCAGCCTCGGAGGGGAGGCCTACGAGCAGTACTTC.

The CDR3 sequence is CASSVGLAGDNEQFF. Written as DNA, the CDR3 is TGCGCCAGCAGCGTGGGACTAGCGGGGGACAATGAGCAGTTCTTC. The chain recombines TRBV5-1 with TRBJ2-1; 14 positions agree with TRBD2. Germline V gene sequence: CDR1 SGHRS, CDR2 YFSETQ. Trimming removed 4 bases from V and 5 bases from J; junction bases left unmatched: 2. The CDR3 has 15 residues.

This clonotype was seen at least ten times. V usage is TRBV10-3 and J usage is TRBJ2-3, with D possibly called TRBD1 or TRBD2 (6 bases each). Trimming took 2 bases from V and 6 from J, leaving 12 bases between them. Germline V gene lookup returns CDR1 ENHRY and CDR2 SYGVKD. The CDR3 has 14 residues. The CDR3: CAISERGARDTQYF. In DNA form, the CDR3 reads TGTGCCATCAGTGAGAGGGGGGCGCGCGATACGCAGTATTTT.

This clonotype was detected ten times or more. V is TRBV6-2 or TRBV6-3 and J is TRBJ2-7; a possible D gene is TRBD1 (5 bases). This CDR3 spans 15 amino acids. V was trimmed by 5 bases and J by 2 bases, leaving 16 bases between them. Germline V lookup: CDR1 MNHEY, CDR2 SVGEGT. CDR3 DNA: TGTGCCAGCAGTCCGGCAGGGTTCGGCGCCTACGAGCAGTACTTC. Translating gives CASSPAGFGAYEQYF.

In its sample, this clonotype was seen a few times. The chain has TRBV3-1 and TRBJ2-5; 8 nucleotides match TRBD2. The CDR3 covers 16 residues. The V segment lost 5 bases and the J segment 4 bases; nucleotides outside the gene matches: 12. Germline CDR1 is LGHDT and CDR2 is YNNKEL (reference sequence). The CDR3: CASSISSGGAAETQYF. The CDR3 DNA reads TGTGCCAGCAGCATTTCCTCCGGGGGGGCTGCAGAGACCCAGTACTTC.

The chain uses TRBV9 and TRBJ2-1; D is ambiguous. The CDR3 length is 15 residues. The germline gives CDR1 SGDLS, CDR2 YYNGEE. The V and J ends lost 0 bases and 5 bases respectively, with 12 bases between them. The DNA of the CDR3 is TGTGCCAGCAGCGTAGAAGCTGCTTCTAACAATGAGCAGTTCTTC. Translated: CASSVEAASNNEQFF.

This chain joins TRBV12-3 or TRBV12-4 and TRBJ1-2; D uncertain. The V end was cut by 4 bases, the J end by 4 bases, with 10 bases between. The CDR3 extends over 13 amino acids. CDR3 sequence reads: CASSSGEVYGYTF. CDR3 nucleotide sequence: TGTGCCAGCAGTTCCGGGGAAGTCTATGGCTACACCTTC.

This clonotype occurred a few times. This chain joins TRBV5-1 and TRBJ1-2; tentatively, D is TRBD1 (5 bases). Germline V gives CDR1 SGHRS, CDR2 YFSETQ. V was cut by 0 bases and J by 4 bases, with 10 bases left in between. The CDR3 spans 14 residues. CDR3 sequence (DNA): TGCGCCAGCAGCTTGGATCCAGGGACCTATGGCTACACCTTC. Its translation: CASSLDPGTYGYTF.

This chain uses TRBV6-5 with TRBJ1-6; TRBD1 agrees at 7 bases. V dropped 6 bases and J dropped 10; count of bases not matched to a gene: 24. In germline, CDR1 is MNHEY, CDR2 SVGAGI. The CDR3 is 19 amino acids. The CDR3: CASRTIRTGRSGWYSPLHF. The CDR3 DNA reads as TGTGCCAGCAGGACGATAAGGACAGGTCGAAGCGGTTGGTACTCACCCCTCCACTTT.

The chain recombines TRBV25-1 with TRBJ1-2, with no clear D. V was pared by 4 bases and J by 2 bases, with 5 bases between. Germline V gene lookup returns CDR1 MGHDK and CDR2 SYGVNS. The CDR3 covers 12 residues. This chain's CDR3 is CASSAQNYGYTF. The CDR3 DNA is TGTGCCAGCAGTGCACAGAACTATGGCTACACCTTC.

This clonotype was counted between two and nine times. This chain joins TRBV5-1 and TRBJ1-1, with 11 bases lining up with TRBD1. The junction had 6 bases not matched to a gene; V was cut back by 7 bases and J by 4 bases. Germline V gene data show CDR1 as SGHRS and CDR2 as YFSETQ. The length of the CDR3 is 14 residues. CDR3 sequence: CASGTGGLSTEAFF. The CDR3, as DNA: TGCGCCAGCGGGACAGGGGGTTTGAGCACTGAAGCTTTCTTT.

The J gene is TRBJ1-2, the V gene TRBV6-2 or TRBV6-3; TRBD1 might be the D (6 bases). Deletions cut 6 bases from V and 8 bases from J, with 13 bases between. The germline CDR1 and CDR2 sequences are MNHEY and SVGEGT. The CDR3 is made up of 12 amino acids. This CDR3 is CASRPGGGGYTF. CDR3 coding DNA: TGTGCCAGCAGACCCGGGGGCGGCGGCTACACCTTC.

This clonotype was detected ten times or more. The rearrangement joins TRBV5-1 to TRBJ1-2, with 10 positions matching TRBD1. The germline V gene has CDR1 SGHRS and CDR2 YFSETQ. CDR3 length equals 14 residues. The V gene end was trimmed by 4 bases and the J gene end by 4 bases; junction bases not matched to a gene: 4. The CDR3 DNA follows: TGCGCCAGCAGCGAGGGACAGGGGTCCTATGGCTACACCTTC. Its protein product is CASSEGQGSYGYTF.